The 2 T cell receptor beta chains listed next were all sequenced from one sample in a study of human T cells and chemical hapten exposure. Time point meaning: patch test 2, 6 weeks after DPC sensitization. Treatment meaning: therapeutic diphenylcyclopropenone sensitization with weekly scalp DPC. MiXCR, run by TCRdb on the RACE reads, gives a single entry per CDR3 protein. The sample lists approximately 85,000 distinct CDR3 sequences, 9.5% to 13% occurring once. This specimen consisted of whole blood, obtained in connection with sensitization to the hapten diphenylcyclopropenone (DPC). Receptors originate from a woman aged 25-40 years with alopecia areata. Some clones in this sample may be carry-over from other donors' samples.

This clonotype was detected many times. This chain uses TRBV20-1 with TRBJ2-3; 9 bases are shared with TRBD2. V lost 3 bases to trimming and J lost 2 bases; unmatched junction nucleotides: 3. Germline CDR1 and CDR2: DFQATT and SNEGSKA (reference sequence). CDR3 length equals 14 residues. This CDR3 reads CSASPSGNTDTQYF. DNA for the CDR3: TGCAGTGCTAGTCCTAGCGGGAACACAGATACGCAGTATTTT.

This clonotype was detected many times. V is TRBV7-9 and J is TRBJ1-1; 12 nucleotides align to TRBD1. The trim removed 5 bases at V and 4 bases at J, leaving 5 bases unmatched. Looked up from germline, CDR1 is SEHNR and CDR2 is FQNEAQ (reference sequence). This CDR3 is 15 amino acids long. The CDR3 here is CASSDGTGGFTEAFF. Written as DNA, the CDR3 is TGTGCCAGCAGCGACGGGACAGGGGGCTTCACTGAAGCTTTCTTT.